These 26 T cell receptor beta chains were sequenced from one sample in a study of blood T cell repertoires in COVID-19. Sequenced by immunoSEQ multiplex PCR; TCRdb stores in-frame clones only, minus some. The repertoire consists of 97,000 or so clones, with around nine tenths occurring once and the leading ten covering 5.1%. Sequenced: peripheral blood. Source of these receptors: a man aged 45 to 65 with acute or convalescent COVID-19.

The chain is built from TRBV9 and TRBJ2-7, with 8 bases that match TRBD1. V gave up 4 bases and J gave up 2 bases; unmatched junction bases: 8. The CDR3 runs 15 residues. Germline V CDR1 and CDR2: SGDLS, YYNGEE. The DNA of the CDR3 is TGTGCCAGCAGCCCTCGACAGGGGTCTACCTACGAGCAGTACTTC. Encoded protein: CASSPRQGSTYEQYF.

For this clone: Relative to the germline gene, one junction end is altered; a read error may explain this. This rearrangement joins TRBV19 to TRBJ2-7; possibly TRBD2 for D (5 bases). CDR1 is LNHDA and CDR2 is SQIVND in the germline V gene (reference sequence). There are 13 residues in the CDR3. CDR3 DNA: TGTGCCATCACGCCCGGGGAGCCCTATGAGCAGTACTTC. Translating gives CAITPGEPYEQYF.

V usage is TRBV27 and J usage is TRBJ2-2; TRBD2 agrees at 10 bases. Germline loops: CDR1 MNHEY, CDR2 SMNVEV (reference sequence). This CDR3 region has 18 residues. Losses at the gene ends were 3 bases for V and 2 bases for J; bases not matched to a gene: 9. This CDR3 reads CASSFGASGRANTGELFF. As DNA, the CDR3 is TGTGCCAGCAGTTTCGGGGCCAGCGGGAGGGCCAACACCGGGGAGCTGTTTTTT.

J is TRBJ1-1 and V is TRBV24-1, with D possibly matching TRBD1 (6 bases). The V and J ends lost 7 bases and 4 bases respectively, with 9 bases between them. There are 12 residues in the CDR3. Germline V gene lookup returns CDR1 KGHDR and CDR2 SFDVKD. Here the CDR3 reads CATRGARTEAFF. CDR3 DNA sequence: TGTGCCACCAGGGGGGCGCGCACTGAAGCTTTCTTT.

In its sample, this clone was seen once. The chain uses TRBV18 and TRBJ1-1; 7 positions agree with TRBD1. Germline values: CDR1 KGHSH, CDR2 LQKENI. The CDR3 covers 15 residues. The trim removed 1 base at V and 2 bases at J, leaving 4 bases unmatched. CDR3 sequence (DNA): TGTGCCAGCTCACCACAGGGGGCCCGTAACACTGAAGCTTTCTTT. Protein: CASSPQGARNTEAFF.

The chain links TRBV30 to TRBJ2-7, with TRBD2 matching 7 bases. In germline, CDR1 is GTSNPN, CDR2 SVGIG (reference sequence). The CDR3 extends over 15 amino acids. Trimming cost V 0 bases and J 0 bases; bases outside gene matches: 5. In DNA form, the CDR3 reads TGTGCCTGGAGTGTTTTGGGGGGGGGCTCCTACGAGCAGTACTTC. Amino acid sequence: CAWSVLGGGSYEQYF.

V usage is TRBV7-2 and J usage is TRBJ2-1; TRBD2 matches at 15 bases. CDR1 is SGHTA and CDR2 is FQGNSA in the germline V gene. The CDR3 covers 17 residues. Losses at the gene ends were 5 bases for V and 5 bases for J; bases not matched to a gene: 7. CDR3 residues: CASSPPGLAGGNNEQFF. CDR3 coding DNA: TGTGCCAGCAGCCCCCCCGGACTAGCGGGAGGGAACAATGAGCAGTTCTTC.

This chain uses TRBV27 with TRBJ2-7; 10 bases are shared with TRBD2. The CDR3 runs to 15 residues. The germline CDR1 and CDR2 sequences are MNHEY and SMNVEV (reference sequence). With V trimmed by 2 bases and J by 4 bases, 5 bases remained unmatched. The chain's CDR3 is CASSLHLAGAYEQYF. The CDR3 DNA sequence: TGTGCCAGCAGTTTACATCTAGCGGGAGCGTACGAGCAGTACTTC.

The chain is built from TRBV5-5 and TRBJ1-4, with D possibly matching TRBD1 (6 bases). V was clipped by 4 bases and J by 7 bases, with 29 bases between them. The germline CDR1 and CDR2 sequences are SGHKS and YYEKEE (reference sequence). The CDR3 consists of 19 residues. CDR3 loop: CASSRIYRQVYDSGEKLFF. The CDR3 nucleotides are TGTGCCAGCAGCCGAATTTATCGACAGGTTTACGACAGCGGTGAAAAACTGTTTTTT.

The chain couples TRBV6-5 to TRBJ2-7; TRBD1 matches at 10 bases. There are 13 residues in the CDR3. After removal of 4 bases from V and 4 bases from J, the junction contained 1 base not matched to a gene. CDR1 is MNHEY, CDR2 SVGAGI, per germline. CDR3 protein: CASSWDRGYEQYF. CDR3 nucleotide sequence: TGTGCCAGCAGTTGGGACAGGGGTTACGAGCAGTACTTC.

The chain is built from TRBV6-5 and TRBJ2-3; no reliable D call. Germline CDR1 and CDR2: MNHEY and SVGAGI. The CDR3 spans 14 residues. V lost 4 bases to trimming and J lost 2 bases, with 10 bases between them. The CDR3 region has the DNA TGTGCCAGCAGTTCTCTGTTAGACACAGATACGCAGTATTTT. Translated, it gives CASSSLLDTDTQYF.

CDR3 coding DNA: TGTGCCAGCAGCCGAAGCGGAAAGAACAATGAGCAGTTCTTC. Residues: CASSRSGKNNEQFF. This sequence joins TRBV3-1 (or the pseudogene TRBV3-2) and TRBJ2-1, with D perhaps TRBD2 (5 bases). CDR1 LGHDT and CDR2 YNNKEL come from the germline V gene (reference sequence). The germline V and J ends were trimmed by 4 bases and 5 bases, with 12 bases remaining between them. The CDR3 covers 14 residues.

The V and J genes are TRBV7-2 and TRBJ2-1, with 8 bases fitting TRBD2. The germline V gene encodes CDR1 SGHTA and CDR2 FQGNSA. Trimming took 4 bases from V and 4 from J; bases not matched to a gene: 12. The CDR3 extends over 17 amino acids. The CDR3 here is CASSSPAGASAYNEQFF. CDR3 nucleotides: TGTGCCAGCAGCTCCCCAGCGGGAGCGTCCGCATACAATGAGCAGTTCTTC.

The genes are TRBV7-6 and TRBJ1-3, with D uncertain. V was pared by 4 bases and J by 4 bases, with 14 bases between. The CDR3 extends over 15 amino acids. In germline, CDR1 is SGHVS, CDR2 FNYEAQ. As DNA, the CDR3 is TGTGCCAGCAGCTCCGGAACCGGGTCCGGAAACACCATATATTTT. It translates to CASSSGTGSGNTIYF.

The chain uses TRBV6-1 and TRBJ1-4; a weak D match, TRBD1 (6 bases). CDR3 length equals 19 residues. V gave up 0 bases and J gave up 8 bases, with 25 bases separating them. The germline CDR1 and CDR2 sequences are MNHNS and SASEGT. DNA for the CDR3: TGTGCCAGCAGTGAAGCCCTTAGGGGGGGCGGCCCCGAAGTAGAAAAACTGTTTTTT. This codes for CASSEALRGGGPEVEKLFF.

V and J are TRBV27 and TRBJ1-3; D perhaps matches TRBD1 (6 bases). This CDR3 region has 12 residues. V was clipped by 6 bases and J by 4 bases, with 7 bases between them. Germline CDR1 MNHEY, CDR2 SMNVEV (reference sequence). The CDR3 sequence: CASSTGGNTIYF. CDR3 DNA: TGTGCCAGCAGCACAGGGGGAAACACCATATATTTT.

The V call is TRBV6-5, the J call TRBJ1-1; a possible D gene is TRBD1 (5 bases). This CDR3 has 12 residues. Germline V gene sequence: CDR1 MNHEY, CDR2 SVGAGI. The DNA of the CDR3 is TGTACATGTAATCGGGGGTACACTGAAGCTTTCTTT. Its protein is CTCNRGYTEAFF.

The chain uses TRBV29-1 and TRBJ2-7; tentative D call: TRBD2 (5 bases). Germline-derived CDR1 and CDR2 are SQVTM and ANQGSEA. The CDR3 totals 12 residues. The germline V and J ends were trimmed by 4 bases and 5 bases, with 12 bases remaining between them. The CDR3 protein is CSVVGIANEQYF. The CDR3 region has the DNA TGCAGCGTTGTAGGGATAGCGAACGAGCAGTACTTC.

This chain joins TRBV5-6 and TRBJ2-7, with a possible D match to TRBD1 (5 bases). The CDR3 is 18 amino acids. Germline V gene lookup returns CDR1 SGHDT and CDR2 YYEEEE. Trimming stripped 0 bases from V and 0 bases from J, with 19 bases between. The CDR3 loop is CASSLDPIWGPLSYEQYF. The DNA for the CDR3 is TGTGCCAGCAGCTTGGATCCCATCTGGGGCCCACTCTCCTACGAGCAGTACTTC.

This sequence joins TRBV5-8 and TRBJ2-5, with TRBD1 identical over 8 bases. V trimming: 4 bases; J trimming: 3 bases; junction bases outside the gene matches: 5. The CDR3 consists of 14 residues. CDR1 is SGHTS, CDR2 YDEGEE, per germline. CDR3 residues: CASSRTGQEETQYF. The CDR3 nucleotides are TGTGCCAGCAGCAGAACGGGACAGGAAGAGACCCAGTACTTC.

The chain joins TRBV24-1 to TRBJ2-1; 7 bases are shared with TRBD2. V was pared by 6 bases and J by 6 bases, with 7 bases of the junction left unmatched. Germline V gene lookup returns CDR1 KGHDR and CDR2 SFDVKD. The CDR3 has 14 residues. The CDR3 loop reads CATSSRTRSNEQFF. CDR3 nucleotide sequence: TGTGCCACCAGTAGCCGGACTAGGAGCAATGAGCAGTTCTTC.

The chain is built from TRBV7-9 and TRBJ2-3, with TRBD2 identical over 13 bases. This CDR3 has 16 residues. CDR1 is SEHNR and CDR2 is FQNEAQ in the germline V gene (reference sequence). Unmatched junction bases numbered 3, after V lost 4 bases and J lost 2 bases. The CDR3 nucleotides read TGTGCCAGCAGCTCGGGACTAGCGGGATACACAGATACGCAGTATTTT. This gives the protein CASSSGLAGYTDTQYF.

J is TRBJ2-3 and V is TRBV2, with 13 bases matching TRBD2. The CDR3 runs to 17 residues. From germline, CDR1 is SNHLY and CDR2 FYNNEI. Losses at the gene ends were 3 bases for V and 1 base for J; bases not matched to a gene: 4. Here the CDR3 reads CASSEGTSGIRTDTQYF. The DNA of the CDR3 is TGTGCCAGCAGTGAGGGGACTAGCGGGATCCGCACAGATACGCAGTATTTT.

This clone was found once. J is TRBJ2-5 and V is TRBV9; TRBD2 matches 10 bases. With V trimmed by 5 bases and J by 3 bases, 19 bases remained unmatched. The CDR3 is 19 residues long. Germline CDR1 reads SGDLS; CDR2 reads YYNGEE. The CDR3 reads CASSGEGGGLAGAKETQYF. The CDR3 coding sequence is TGTGCCAGCAGTGGTGAAGGGGGCGGGCTAGCGGGAGCTAAAGAGACCCAGTACTTC.

The chain links TRBV30 to TRBJ2-7, with D possibly being TRBD1 (6 bases). This CDR3 has 12 amino acids. Germline CDR1 is GTSNPN and CDR2 is SVGIG (reference sequence). Deletions cut 1 base from V and 7 bases from J, with 11 bases between. The CDR3 DNA sequence: TGTGCCTGGAGTGACAGGGTAAGGGAGCAGTACTTC. Its protein product is CAWSDRVREQYF.

This chain joins TRBV5-7 and TRBJ2-3; 8 bases agree with TRBD2. TRBV5-7 is filed as an ORF, its function uncertain. The CDR3 has 13 amino acids. Losses at the gene ends were 2 bases for V and 11 bases for J; bases not matched to a gene: 7. The CDR3 DNA follows: TGTGCCAGCAGCTTTGTAGCGGGAAATTTGCAGTATTTT. It codes for CASSFVAGNLQYF.